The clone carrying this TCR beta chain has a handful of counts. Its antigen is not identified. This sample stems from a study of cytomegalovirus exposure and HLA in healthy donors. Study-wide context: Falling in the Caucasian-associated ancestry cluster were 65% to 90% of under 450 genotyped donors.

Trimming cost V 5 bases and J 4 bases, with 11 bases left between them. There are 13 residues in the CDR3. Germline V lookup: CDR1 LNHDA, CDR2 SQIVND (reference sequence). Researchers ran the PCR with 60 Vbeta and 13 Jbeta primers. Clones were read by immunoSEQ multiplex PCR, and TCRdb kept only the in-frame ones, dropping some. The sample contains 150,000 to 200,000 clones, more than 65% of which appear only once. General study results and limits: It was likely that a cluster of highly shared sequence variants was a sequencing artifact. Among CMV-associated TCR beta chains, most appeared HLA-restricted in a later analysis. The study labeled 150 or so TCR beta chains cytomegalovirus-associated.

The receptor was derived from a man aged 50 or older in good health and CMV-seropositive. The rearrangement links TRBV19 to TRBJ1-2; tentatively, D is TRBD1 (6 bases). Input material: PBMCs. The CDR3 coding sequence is TGTGCCAGTAGTCGGGACACCCTCTATGGCTACACCTTC. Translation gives CASSRDTLYGYTF. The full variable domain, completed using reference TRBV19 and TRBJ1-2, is DGGITQSPKYLFRKEGQNVTLSCEQNLNHDAMYWYRQDPGQGLRLIYYSQIVNDFQKGDIAEGYSVSREKKESFPLTVTSAQKNPTAFYLCASSRDTLYGYTFGSGTRLTVV.